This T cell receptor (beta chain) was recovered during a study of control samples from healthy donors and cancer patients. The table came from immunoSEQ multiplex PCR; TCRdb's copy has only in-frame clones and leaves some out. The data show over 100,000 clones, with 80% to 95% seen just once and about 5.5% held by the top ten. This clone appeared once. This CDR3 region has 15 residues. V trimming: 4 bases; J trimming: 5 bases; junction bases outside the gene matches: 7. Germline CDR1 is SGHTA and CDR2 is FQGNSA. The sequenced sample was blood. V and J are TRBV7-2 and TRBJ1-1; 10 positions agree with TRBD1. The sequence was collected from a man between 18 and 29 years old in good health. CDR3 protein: CASSSPGTGVTEAFF. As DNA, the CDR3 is TGTGCCAGCAGCTCACCCGGGACAGGGGTAACTGAAGCTTTCTTT.